The 25 T cell receptor beta chains in this list originate from one sample, sequenced in a study of shared clonotypes between healthy human individuals. Sequenced by immunoSEQ multiplex PCR; TCRdb stores in-frame clones only, minus some. The profile shows hundreds of thousands of clones, just over 75% of them singletons. Sequencing was carried out using PBMCs. The receptors stem from a woman aged 40 to 49 in good health. Some clones in this sample may be carry-over from other donors' samples.

This clone was recorded at least ten times. CDR3 residues: CASSQEGTTQPYNEQFF. Written as DNA, the CDR3 is TGTGCCAGCAGCCAAGAAGGCACGACCCAACCCTACAATGAGCAGTTCTTC. This chain uses TRBV4-2 with TRBJ2-1; D gene ambiguous. This CDR3 comprises 17 residues. Germline assignment: CDR1 LGHNA and CDR2 YNFKEQ. V dropped 0 bases and J dropped 2 bases, with 14 bases sitting between them.

V is TRBV18 and J is TRBJ1-1; D is perhaps TRBD1 (5 bases). V lost 1 base and J lost 6, with 9 bases in between. CDR3 length: 13 residues. From germline, CDR1 is KGHSH and CDR2 LQKENI. This chain's CDR3 is CASSPQGRAEAFF. The CDR3 coding sequence is TGTGCCAGCTCACCACAGGGGCGGGCTGAAGCTTTCTTT.

On this clone: Given a far larger clone just one base away, this is likely a sequencing read error. The J gene is TRBJ2-5, the V gene TRBV30; D gene uncertain. Germline V CDR1 and CDR2: GTSNPN, SVGIG (reference sequence). V gave up 3 bases and J gave up 2 bases, with 7 bases separating them. The CDR3 runs to 12 residues. In nucleotides, the CDR3 is TGTGCCTGGAGATTACCACAAGAGACCCAGTACTTC. It translates to CAWRLPQETQYF.

This clone was seen more than once but under ten times. The V and J genes are TRBV2 and TRBJ2-3; D gene unclear. Germline V lookup: CDR1 SNHLY, CDR2 FYNNEI. The CDR3 spans 12 residues. V gave up 8 bases and J gave up 4 bases, with 10 bases separating them. In DNA form, the CDR3 reads TGTGCCAGCCACACCCTCCCAGATACGCAGTATTTT. Encoded protein: CASHTLPDTQYF.

V gene TRBV28 combines with J gene TRBJ2-1; tentative D call: TRBD1 (5 bases). Germline CDR1 and CDR2: MDHEN and SYDVKM. With 7 bases removed from V and 4 bases from J, the gap between germline ends came to 14 bases. The CDR3 has 14 amino acids. The CDR3 spells CASMTAHRYNEQFF. CDR3 nucleotides: TGTGCCAGCATGACAGCACATCGTTACAATGAGCAGTTCTTC.

This chain connects TRBV5-1 to TRBJ2-7; TRBD2 matches at 12 bases. The CDR3 is 18 amino acids. V shed 4 bases, J shed 5 bases, and the junction held 16 bases outside the gene matches. Germline lookup yields CDR1 SGHRS and CDR2 YFSETQ. CDR3 nucleotides: TGCGCCAGCAGCCAGGGACTTCCAAGGACTAGCGGGAAAGACGAGCAGTACTTC. This translates into CASSQGLPRTSGKDEQYF. Full variable domain (rest looked up from reference TRBV5-1 and TRBJ2-7): KAGVTQTPRYLIKTRGQQVTLSCSPISGHRSVSWYQQTPGQGLQFLFEYFSETQRNKGNFPGRFSGRQFSNSRSEMNVSTLELGDSALYLCASSQGLPRTSGKDEQYFGPGTRLTVT.

The chain joins TRBV13 to TRBJ2-7; D may be TRBD1 (5 bases). V was cut by 0 bases and J by 4 bases, with 10 bases left in between. The germline CDR1 and CDR2 sequences are PRHDT and FYEKMQ (reference sequence). The CDR3 loop spans 14 amino acids. In DNA, the CDR3 is TGTGCCAGCAGCTTAGGCGTACAGGAATACGAGCAGTACTTC. Its protein is CASSLGVQEYEQYF.

The chain is built from TRBV11-2 and TRBJ2-5; D is ambiguous. Trimming took off 5 bases at V and 2 bases at J, with 12 bases between the two ends. CDR3 length equals 14 residues. Germline values: CDR1 SGHAT, CDR2 FQNNGV. The CDR3 DNA sequence: TGTGCCAGCAGCCCGATCAAGAGACAAGAGACCCAGTACTTC. As protein: CASSPIKRQETQYF. The complete variable domain, with remaining parts taken from reference TRBV11-2 and TRBJ2-5, reads EAGVAQSPRYKIIEKRQSVAFWCNPISGHATLYWYQQILGQGPKLLIQFQNNGVVDDSQLPKDRFSAERLKGVDSTLKIQPAKLEDSAVYLCASSPIKRQETQYFGPGTRLLVL.

The chain links TRBV7-3 to TRBJ2-3, with TRBD2 matching 9 bases. Germline CDR1 and CDR2: SGHTA and FQGTGA. With 1 base clipped from V and 14 bases from J, the junction kept 7 bases outside the gene matches. The CDR3 spans 13 residues. CDR3: CASSLKGGTSTYF. The CDR3 DNA is TGTGCCAGCAGCTTAAAGGGGGGGACTAGCACGTATTTT.

The chain links TRBV18 to TRBJ2-3; D ambiguous. Germline-derived CDR1 and CDR2 are KGHSH and LQKENI. This CDR3 is 14 amino acids long. V shed 1 base and J shed 0 bases, with 5 bases lying between them. CDR3 bases: TGTGCCAGCTCACCACGAACTAGCACAGATACGCAGTATTTT. Protein sequence: CASSPRTSTDTQYF. The full variable domain, its missing parts supplied by reference TRBV18 and TRBJ2-3, is NAGVMQNPRHLVRRRGQEARLRCSPMKGHSHVYWYRQLPEEGLKFMVYLQKENIIDESGMPKERFSAEFPKEGPSILRIQQVVRGDSAAYFCASSPRTSTDTQYFGPGTRLTVL.

V and J are TRBV10-3 and TRBJ1-2, with 11 bases identical to TRBD1. The J segment lost 8 bases and the V segment lost 10 bases, leaving 12 bases of the junction unmatched. The CDR3 is 14 amino acids. Germline-derived CDR1 and CDR2 are ENHRY and SYGVKD. The CDR3 protein is CATTLSDRGQGYTF. Written as DNA, the CDR3 is TGTGCCACGACACTATCGGACAGGGGGCAAGGCTACACCTTC.

The rearrangement links TRBV6-1 to TRBJ2-7; D is tentatively TRBD1 or TRBD2 (5 bases each). This CDR3 comprises 16 residues. V lost 2 bases, J lost 2 bases, and 16 bases lay in between. Germline V gene lookup returns CDR1 MNHNS and CDR2 SASEGT. The CDR3 DNA reads TGTGCCAGCAGTGAAAACGACGTGGGACCACCCTACGAGCAGTACTTC. Protein product: CASSENDVGPPYEQYF.

This clone has ten or more counts. This chain connects TRBV7-9 to TRBJ1-6, with D perhaps TRBD1 (6 bases). CDR1 and CDR2 (germline): SEHNR, FQNEAQ (reference sequence). Deletions cut 3 bases from V and 7 bases from J, with 10 bases between. CDR3 length: 14 residues. The CDR3 DNA is TGTGCCAGCAGCTTCGGGGGCAGAAATTCACCCCTCCACTTT. Translation: CASSFGGRNSPLHF. Supplemented by reference TRBV7-9 and TRBJ1-6, the full variable domain reads DTGVSQNPRHKITKRGQNVTFRCDPISEHNRLYWYRQTLGQGPEFLTYFQNEAQLEKSRLLSDRFSAERPKGSFSTLEIQRTEQGDSAMYLCASSFGGRNSPLHFGNGTRLTVT.

As DNA, the CDR3 is TGTGCCAGCAGTTCAGCGGGACAGGGGGCGTACGAGCAGTACTTC. This sequence encodes CASSSAGQGAYEQYF. The V call is TRBV28, the J call TRBJ2-7; the match to TRBD1 covers 12 bases. The CDR3 length is 15 residues. The V gene's germline CDR1 is MDHEN and CDR2 SYDVKM. J lost 4 bases, V lost 4 bases, and 5 bases had no gene match.

The V and J genes are TRBV29-1 and TRBJ2-5, with 9 bases aligning to TRBD2. CDR1 and CDR2 (germline): SQVTM, ANQGSEA. This CDR3 spans 13 amino acids. The V and J ends lost 4 bases and 5 bases, in that order; junction bases with no gene match: 5. CDR3 sequence (DNA): TGCAGCGTTGGACTAGCGGCCCGGGAGACCCAGTACTTC. This encodes CSVGLAARETQYF.

The rearrangement joins TRBV7-9 to TRBJ2-1; 7 bases match TRBD2. Germline V gives CDR1 SEHNR, CDR2 FQNEAQ (reference sequence). CDR3 size: 14 residues. V was clipped by 6 bases and J by 2 bases; unmatched bases: 4. The CDR3 coding sequence is TGTGCCAGCAGACAGCGGGGAACCTACAATGAGCAGTTCTTC. It specifies CASRQRGTYNEQFF.

This chain links TRBV15 with TRBJ2-5; TRBD2 agrees at 11 bases. Germline CDR1 is LNHNV and CDR2 is YYDKDF (reference sequence). CDR3 length: 15 residues. The V and J ends lost 6 bases and 5 bases, in that order; junction bases with no gene match: 8. The CDR3 sequence is CATRTGLADVETQYF. The CDR3 bases are TGTGCCACCAGAACGGGACTAGCGGACGTGGAGACCCAGTACTTC.

This clone appeared many times. V is TRBV2 and J is TRBJ2-5, with 12 nucleotides matching TRBD1. The length of the CDR3 is 15 residues. The V gene end was trimmed by 3 bases and the J gene end by 5 bases; junction bases not matched to a gene: 4. Germline CDR1 is SNHLY and CDR2 is FYNNEI. The CDR3 sequence is CASSDAGTGGETQYF. Here the CDR3 DNA reads TGTGCCAGCAGTGACGCCGGGACAGGGGGCGAGACCCAGTACTTC.

The chain links TRBV27 to TRBJ2-2; D gene unclear. Deletions cut 2 bases from V and 3 bases from J, with 4 bases between. This CDR3 comprises 13 residues. The germline V gene encodes CDR1 MNHEY and CDR2 SMNVEV (reference sequence). The CDR3 sequence: CASSLIDTGELFF. The DNA for the CDR3 is TGTGCCAGCAGTTTAATAGACACCGGGGAGCTGTTTTTT.

The CDR3 here is CASSQGPRSTDTQYF. For the CDR3, the DNA is TGTGCCAGCAGCCAAGGTCCGAGAAGCACAGATACGCAGTATTTT. J is TRBJ2-3 and V is TRBV4-2; D remains ambiguous. Germline CDR1 and CDR2: LGHNA and YNFKEQ. CDR3 length: 15 residues. Deletions cut 1 base from V and 0 bases from J, with 8 bases between.

This clone was seen a handful of times. The rearrangement links TRBV29-1 to TRBJ1-2, with D maybe TRBD1 (6 bases). Germline V gene data show CDR1 as SQVTM and CDR2 as ANQGSEA. This CDR3 contains 17 residues. Trimming shortened V by 8 bases and J by 0 bases, and 25 bases separated the two germline ends. The CDR3 loop is CSIDGAGERGSNYGYTF. CDR3 DNA: TGCAGCATAGACGGGGCAGGGGAAAGAGGGTCTAACTATGGCTACACCTTC.

V and J are TRBV10-3 and TRBJ2-1, with D hard to call. This CDR3 has 11 amino acids. V was clipped by 6 bases and J by 8 bases, with 8 bases between them. Germline CDR1 and CDR2: ENHRY and SYGVKD. The CDR3 nucleotides read TGTGCCATCAGCAGGAGCCATGAGCAGTTCTTC. It specifies CAISRSHEQFF.

Remarks on this clone: Because the CDR3 is missing its conserved closing phenylalanine or tryptophan, this is likely a read error. The chain has TRBV13 and TRBJ2-7; TRBD1 is a possible D gene (6 bases). Trimming cost V 5 bases and J 4 bases, with 18 bases left between them. Per the germline V gene, CDR1 is PRHDT and CDR2 is FYEKMQ (reference sequence). There are 15 residues in the CDR3. CDR3 nucleotides: TGTGCCAGCAGCGTGCGGACAGACAACCTTTACGAGCAGTACCTC. This encodes CASSVRTDNLYEQYL.

The J gene is TRBJ2-7, the V gene TRBV2; D remains ambiguous. CDR1 is SNHLY and CDR2 is FYNNEI in the germline V gene. The germline V and J ends were trimmed by 2 bases and 5 bases, with 13 bases remaining between them. The CDR3 runs to 14 residues. CDR3 nucleotides: TGTGCCAGCAGTGAATCGCGTGGGTACCACGAGCAGTACTTC. Its protein is CASSESRGYHEQYF.

This chain connects TRBV19 to TRBJ2-7; 7 bases agree with TRBD1. Germline V CDR1 and CDR2: LNHDA, SQIVND (reference sequence). The CDR3 consists of 15 residues. V gave up 3 bases and J gave up 1 base; unmatched junction bases: 6. CDR3 sequence reads: CASSMGDSASYEQYF. CDR3 DNA sequence: TGTGCCAGTAGTATGGGGGACAGTGCGTCCTACGAGCAGTACTTC.